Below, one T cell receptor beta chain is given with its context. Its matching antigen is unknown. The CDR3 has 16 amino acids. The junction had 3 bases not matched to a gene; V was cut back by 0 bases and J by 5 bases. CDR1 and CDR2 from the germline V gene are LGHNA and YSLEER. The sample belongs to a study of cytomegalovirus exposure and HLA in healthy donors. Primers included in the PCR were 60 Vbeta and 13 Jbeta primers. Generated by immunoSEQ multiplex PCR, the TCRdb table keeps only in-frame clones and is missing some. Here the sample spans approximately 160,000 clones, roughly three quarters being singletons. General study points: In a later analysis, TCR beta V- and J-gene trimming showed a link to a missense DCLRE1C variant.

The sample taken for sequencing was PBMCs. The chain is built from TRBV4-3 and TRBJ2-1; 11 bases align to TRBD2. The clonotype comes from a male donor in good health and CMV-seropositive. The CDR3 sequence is CASSQDFSGGDNEQFF. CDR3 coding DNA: TGCGCCAGCAGCCAAGATTTTAGCGGGGGGGACAATGAGCAGTTCTTC.